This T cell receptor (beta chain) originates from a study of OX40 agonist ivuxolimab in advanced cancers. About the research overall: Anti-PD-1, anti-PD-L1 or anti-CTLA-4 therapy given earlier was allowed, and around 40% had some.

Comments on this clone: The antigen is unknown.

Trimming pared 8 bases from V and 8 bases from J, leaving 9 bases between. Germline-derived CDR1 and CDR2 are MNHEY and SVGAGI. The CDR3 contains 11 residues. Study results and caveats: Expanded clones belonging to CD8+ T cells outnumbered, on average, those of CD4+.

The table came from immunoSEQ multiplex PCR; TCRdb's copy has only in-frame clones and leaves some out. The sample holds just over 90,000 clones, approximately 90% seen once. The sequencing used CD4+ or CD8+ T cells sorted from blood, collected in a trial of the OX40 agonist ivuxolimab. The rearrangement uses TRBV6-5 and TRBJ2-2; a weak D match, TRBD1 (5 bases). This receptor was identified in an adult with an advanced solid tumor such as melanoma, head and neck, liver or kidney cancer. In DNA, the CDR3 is TGTGCCAGCGGGGCTTGGGGGGAGCTGTTTTTT. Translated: CASGAWGELFF.